Each of the 5 T cell receptor beta chains below was sequenced from the same sample in a study of OX40 agonist ivuxolimab in advanced cancers. The table came from immunoSEQ multiplex PCR; TCRdb's copy has only in-frame clones and leaves some out. The sample has 20,000 to 25,000 clones, around four fifths seen once. Material: CD4+ or CD8+ T cells sorted from blood, obtained in a trial of the OX40 agonist ivuxolimab. The receptor set was obtained from an adult with an advanced solid tumor such as melanoma, head and neck, liver or kidney cancer.

This clone appeared a single time. The chain uses TRBV28 and TRBJ2-7, with 8 bases lining up with TRBD2. CDR1 is MDHEN, CDR2 SYDVKM, per germline. With V trimmed by 6 bases and J by 0 bases, 7 bases remained unmatched. CDR3 size: 15 residues. CDR3 coding DNA: TGTGCCAGCAGCCCTACTAGCGGCACCTCCTACGAGCAGTACTTC. Protein sequence: CASSPTSGTSYEQYF.

The genes are TRBV4-3 and TRBJ2-7; D might be TRBD1 (6 bases). The CDR3 sequence is 15 residues long. Trimming took 2 bases from V and 4 from J, leaving 15 bases between them. Germline lookup yields CDR1 LGHNA and CDR2 YSLEER. CDR3 sequence (DNA): TGCGCCAGCAGCCAAAACAGGGCCCCGGGGTACGAGCAGTACTTC. Translating gives CASSQNRAPGYEQYF.

V gene TRBV28 combines with J gene TRBJ2-7, with D maybe TRBD2 (5 bases). Trimming cost V 6 bases and J 5 bases, with 23 bases left between them. The germline CDR1 and CDR2 sequences are MDHEN and SYDVKM. The CDR3 has 16 residues. The CDR3 protein is CASSPPPTREPNEQYF. The CDR3 DNA follows: TGTGCCAGCAGCCCTCCCCCGACGAGGGAGCCAAACGAGCAGTACTTC. The full variable domain, rest sourced from reference TRBV28 and TRBJ2-7, is DVKVTQSSRYLVKRTGEKVFLECVQDMDHENMFWYRQDPGLGLRLIYFSYDVKMKEKGDIPEGYSVSREKKERFSLILESASTNQTSMYLCASSPPPTREPNEQYFGPGTRLTVT.

The V gene is TRBV19, the J gene TRBJ1-5; D is unresolved. V dropped 5 bases and J dropped 0 bases, with 5 bases sitting between them. This CDR3 has 13 residues. Germline-derived CDR1 and CDR2 are LNHDA and SQIVND (reference sequence). CDR3 sequence: CASSPDSNQPQHF. In DNA form, the CDR3 reads TGTGCCAGTAGTCCGGATAGCAATCAGCCCCAGCATTTT.

V usage is TRBV7-2 and J usage is TRBJ2-2; D may correspond to TRBD1 or TRBD2 (5 bases each). There are 15 residues in the CDR3. CDR1 and CDR2 from the germline V gene are SGHTA and FQGNSA. The germline V and J ends were trimmed by 1 base and 7 bases, with 13 bases remaining between them. The CDR3 region is CASSLEAGSSGELFF. CDR3 sequence (DNA): TGTGCCAGCAGCTTAGAAGCAGGGAGTAGCGGGGAGCTGTTTTTT.